The rows below give T cell receptor beta chains drawn from one sample of a study of blood T cells in healthy people across ages. TCRdb independently ran MiXCR on the 5' RACE reads; one entry per CDR3 protein. This sample has around 990,000 distinct CDR3 sequences, with about two fifths found just once. The sample taken for sequencing was blood. The receptors were sampled from a man younger than 35 in good health. CDR3s include the opening cysteine and the closing phenylalanine or tryptophan. D genes are given only for firm matches. Expanded clones get a size class; other rows say once, few or many, or leave the size out.

clone_size | cdr3_length | j_call | d_call | v_call | cdr3_nt | cdr3_aa
few | 16 | TRBJ2-7 | TRBD2 | TRBV6-1 | TGTGCCAGCAGTGAAGGACTAGCGGGGAGCTCCTACGAGCAGTACTTC | CASSEGLAGSSYEQYF
- | 14 | TRBJ2-1 | - | TRBV28 | TGTGCCAGCAGCACCGGACAAACCTACAATGAGCAGTTCTTC | CASSTGQTYNEQFF
- | 15 | TRBJ1-5 | TRBD1 | TRBV4-3 | TGCGCCAGCAGCCAAGTACAGGGGGCAAATCAGCCCCAGCATTTT | CASSQVQGANQPQHF
- | 12 | TRBJ1-1 | - | TRBV5-5 | TGTGCCAGCAGCTTGTTGAGGGCTGAAGCTTTCTTT | CASSLLRAEAFF
- | 14 | TRBJ1-1 | - | TRBV20-1 | TGCAGTGCTAACACTCCGACTGACGGCACTGAAGCTTTCTTT | CSANTPTDGTEAFF
few | 12 | TRBJ2-3 | - | TRBV6-6 | TGTGCCTGCGCGGGCGGTACAGATACGCAGTATTTT | CACAGGTDTQYF
- | 16 | TRBJ1-6 | - | TRBV7-6 | TGTGCCAGCAGCTTAGAGGATAGCTCCTATAAGTCACCCCTCCACTTT | CASSLEDSSYKSPLHF
few | 12 | TRBJ2-7 | TRBD2 | TRBV20-1 | TGCAGTGCTAGCCCTACTAGCGCCGAGCAGTACTTC | CSASPTSAEQYF
few | 15 | TRBJ1-1 | TRBD1 | TRBV5-1 | TGCGCCAGCAGCTTCATACAGGGGGCTAACACTGAAGCTTTCTTT | CASSFIQGANTEAFF
- | 16 | TRBJ2-5 | - | TRBV12-3/TRBV12-4 | TGTGCCAGCAGTGACATTAAAAACGCCCAACAAGAGACCCAGTACTTC | CASSDIKNAQQETQYF
few | 14 | TRBJ2-1 | - | TRBV30 | TGTGCCTGGAGAAGAGGGGGTTATGGCAATGAGCAGTTCTTC | CAWRRGGYGNEQFF
many | 15 | TRBJ1-1 | - | TRBV7-2 | TGTGCCAGCAGCTTAGACACAGGGAGGAACACTGAAGCTTTCTTT | CASSLDTGRNTEAFF
few | 14 | TRBJ2-3 | - | TRBV20-1 | TGCAGTGCTAGTGAGACCCGGTTGAGGGATACGCAGTATTTT | CSASETRLRDTQYF
few | 14 | TRBJ2-3 | - | TRBV12-5 | TGTGCTAGTGGTTTGGGACAGTACACAGATACGCAGTATTTT | CASGLGQYTDTQYF
- | 17 | TRBJ2-2 | - | TRBV15 | TGTGCCACCAGCAGAGATTCACGGGATGATTACACCGGGGAGCTGTTTTTT | CATSRDSRDDYTGELFF
- | 13 | TRBJ2-3 | - | TRBV4-3 | TGCGCCAGCAGCCACTACACAGGGAAAGAACAGTATTTT | CASSHYTGKEQYF
- | 16 | TRBJ2-3 | - | TRBV5-1 | TGCGCCAGCAGCTTAGGGGGGGGCGCTAGCACAGATACGCAGTATTTT | CASSLGGGASTDTQYF
- | 16 | TRBJ1-2 | TRBD1 | TRBV5-1 | TGCGCCAGCAGCACCCTCGGCGACAGGGTCAACTATGGCTACACCTTC | CASSTLGDRVNYGYTF
few | 16 | TRBJ2-5 | TRBD1 | TRBV27 | TGTGCCAGCAGTTCGCAAGGAAACAGGGGGCAAGAGACCCAGTACTTC | CASSSQGNRGQETQYF
few | 17 | TRBJ2-3 | TRBD2 | TRBV14 | TGTGCCAGCAGCCAAGTAGCGGGTGCGACATTCACAGATACGCAGTATTTT | CASSQVAGATFTDTQYF
- | 16 | TRBJ1-2 | - | TRBV5-1 | TGCGCCAGCAGCTTGGGGGGTGCAGGGGCTGATTATGGCTACACCTTC | CASSLGGAGADYGYTF
- | 14 | TRBJ1-6 | TRBD1 | TRBV6-5 | TGTGCCAGCAGTTCCACAGGGGGCGGTTCACCCCTCCACTTT | CASSSTGGGSPLHF
- | 16 | TRBJ1-3 | TRBD1 | TRBV6-6 | TGTGCCAGCAGTTACTCTGACAGGGCGTCCGGAAACACCATATATTTT | CASSYSDRASGNTIYF
- | 16 | TRBJ1-3 | - | TRBV7-2 | TGTGCCAGCAGCTCGAAATTTACAAGCTCTGGAAACACCATATATTTT | CASSSKFTSSGNTIYF
few | 12 | TRBJ1-1 | - | TRBV20-1 | TGCAGTGCTAGAATGGGGGACACTGAAGCTTTCTTT | CSARMGDTEAFF
- | 14 | TRBJ1-2 | - | TRBV27 | TGTGTCAGCAGTTTAACGCCTAATATGTATGGCTACACCTTC | CVSSLTPNMYGYTF